This T cell receptor beta chain appears in the sequencing data of a study of liver allograft versus peripheral blood T cells. Study at large: Repertoires from peripheral blood of liver transplant recipients were compared with those inside their transplanted livers.

Germline assignment: CDR1 SNHLY and CDR2 FYNNEI. The CDR3 has 14 amino acids. Unmatched junction bases numbered 5, after V lost 5 bases and J lost 5 bases. Notes on this clonotype: The antigen is unknown.

Each CDR3 protein gets one entry after TCRdb re-called the reads with MiXCR. This sample has about 3,700 distinct CDR3 sequences, with around 19% found just once. Findings of the study overall: As reported, T cell receptor repertoires inside liver allografts differed from those present in peripheral blood.

This clonotype was sampled from a human patient who had a liver transplant. The graft donor may have given rise to some T cells. The chain links TRBV2 to TRBJ1-4; 7 nucleotides agree with TRBD1. CDR3 sequence: CASSTRQGNEKLFF. The CDR3 DNA reads TGTGCCAGCAGTACCCGACAGGGAAATGAAAAACTGTTTTTT.